Following are 18 T cell receptor beta chains from one sample sequenced in a study of Graves' ophthalmopathy and Graves' hyperthyroidism. The authors amplified TCR beta CDR3 regions from RNA transcripts. The library came from an HTBI-primed first-round RT-PCR and a second-round multiplex PCR. MiXCR was run by TCRdb on the multiplex PCR reads, yielding one entry per CDR3 protein. The table records hundreds of thousands of distinct CDR3 sequences, 40% of them present only once. Input material: peripheral blood. These receptor sequences come from an adult man with Graves' ophthalmopathy.

The chain carries TRBV5-1 and TRBJ1-3; TRBD1 might be the D (5 bases). CDR3 length: 15 residues. Germline CDR1 SGHRS, CDR2 YFSETQ. V lost 1 base to trimming and J lost 2 bases, with 10 bases between them. CDR3 in DNA: TGCGCCAGCAGCTTGCACTCCAGGGCTGGAAACACCATATATTTT. Translating it yields CASSLHSRAGNTIYF.

This rearrangement joins TRBV4-3 to TRBJ1-1; D is ambiguous. Per germline, CDR1 LGHNA and CDR2 YSLEER. This CDR3 contains 15 residues. Trimming left V 2 bases short and J 0 bases short, with 10 bases between. CDR3 coding DNA: TGCGCCAGCAGCCAACAGGCCTACATGAACACTGAAGCTTTCTTT. Its protein is CASSQQAYMNTEAFF.

On this clonotype itself: Since a much larger clone is just one base distant, this may be a read error. The V call is TRBV2, the J call TRBJ2-7; the match to TRBD1 covers 10 bases. The length of the CDR3 is 14 residues. Germline CDR1 and CDR2: SNHLY and FYNNEI. The CDR3 DNA reads TGTGTCAGCAGCGTTCGGACAGGGGGAGACGAGCAGTACTTC. Amino acids: CVSSVRTGGDEQYF.

Comments on this clonotype: One end of the junction does not line up with germline, which may come from a read error. The gene calls are TRBV11-1 and TRBJ1-2, with D possibly matching TRBD1 (5 bases). The CDR3 consists of 15 residues. Germline V CDR1 and CDR2: SGHAT, FQDESV (reference sequence). The CDR3 region has the DNA TGCGCCAGCAGCCAAGATAAGGGGCGCGTCTATGGCTACACCTTC. This translates into CASSQDKGRVYGYTF.

The V gene is TRBV29-1, the J gene TRBJ2-5, with TRBD2 matching over 9 bases. Germline trimming cut 6 bases from V and 1 base from J; bases unmatched to any gene: 6. This CDR3 comprises 14 residues. CDR1 is SQVTM, CDR2 ANQGSEA, per germline. DNA of the CDR3: TGCAGCGTGAGACTAGCGGAGGCCCAAGAGACCCAGTACTTC. Encoded protein: CSVRLAEAQETQYF. The complete variable domain, with remaining parts taken from reference TRBV29-1 and TRBJ2-5, reads SAVISQKPSRDICQRGTSLTIQCQVDSQVTMMFWYRQQPGQSLTLIATANQGSEATYESGFVIDKFPISRPNLTFSTLTVSNMSPEDSSIYLCSVRLAEAQETQYFGPGTRLLVL.

This clonotype was recorded at least ten times. J is TRBJ1-2 and V is TRBV20-1, with D maybe TRBD1 (6 bases). CDR1 is DFQATT, CDR2 SNEGSKA, per germline (reference sequence). The V gene lost 1 base and the J gene lost 5 bases, with 11 bases spanning the gap. The CDR3 runs 13 residues. This CDR3 is CSARVRQEYGYTF. CDR3 coding DNA: TGCAGTGCTAGAGTTCGACAGGAGTATGGCTACACCTTC.

The V call is TRBV12-3 or TRBV12-4, the J call TRBJ1-1; D perhaps matches TRBD1 (6 bases). With 5 bases removed from V and 6 bases from J, the gap between germline ends came to 13 bases. The CDR3 loop spans 13 amino acids. CDR3 loop: CASSIAGVAEAFF. CDR3 coding DNA: TGTGCCAGCAGTATTGCAGGGGTGGCTGAAGCTTTCTTT.

This clonotype was seen ten or more times. The chain uses TRBV7-9 and TRBJ2-2; D possibly corresponds to TRBD1 (5 bases). Trimming pared 6 bases from V and 7 bases from J, leaving 12 bases between. Germline V gene data show CDR1 as SEHNR and CDR2 as FQNEAQ (reference sequence). This CDR3 comprises 13 residues. The CDR3 sequence is CASSRQFRGELFF. CDR3 DNA: TGTGCCAGCAGTCGACAGTTCCGCGGGGAGCTGTTTTTT.

This clonotype was counted a few times. V gene TRBV7-2 combines with J gene TRBJ1-5; the match to TRBD1 covers 9 bases. Per the germline V gene, CDR1 is SGHTA and CDR2 is FQGNSA. V was clipped by 5 bases and J by 7 bases; unmatched bases: 6. The length of the CDR3 is 14 residues. CDR3 in DNA: TGTGCCAGCAGCCAGGGGACAGGGCGGCAGCCCCAGCATTTT. Amino acid sequence: CASSQGTGRQPQHF.

The rearrangement links TRBV29-1 to TRBJ1-3; 9 bases agree with TRBD1. CDR3 size: 14 residues. Looked up from germline, CDR1 is SQVTM and CDR2 is ANQGSEA. Losses at the gene ends were 6 bases for V and 2 bases for J; bases not matched to a gene: 5. The CDR3 region has the DNA TGCAGCGTCCTTGGACAGGGGACTGGAAACACCATATATTTT. It yields the protein CSVLGQGTGNTIYF.

This clonotype was counted between two and nine times. The rearrangement uses TRBV2 and TRBJ2-7, with D possibly TRBD1 on 6 matching bases. The ends were cut back, 2 bases at V and 1 base at J, with 12 bases in the middle. The CDR3 contains 15 residues. The germline gives CDR1 SNHLY, CDR2 FYNNEI. CDR3 coding DNA: TGTGCCAGCAGTGAAACAGGGTCGCCTTCCTACGAGCAGTACTTC. This sequence encodes CASSETGSPSYEQYF.

This clonotype was counted a few times. This clone may be a read error of a much larger clone one base away. The V gene is TRBV11-2, the J gene TRBJ1-2, with 9 nucleotides matching TRBD1. The germline gives CDR1 SGHAT, CDR2 FQNNGV. The CDR3 is 15 residues long. CDR3 DNA: TGTGCCAGCAGCTTAGCGGGACAGGGAGACTATGGCCACACCTTC. It yields the protein CASSLAGQGDYGHTF.

The gene calls are TRBV7-8 and TRBJ2-6; D unclear. Trimming took 5 bases from V and 0 from J, leaving 8 bases between them. This CDR3 region has 15 residues. The V gene's germline CDR1 is SGHVS and CDR2 FQNEAQ. The CDR3: CASSGSRSGANVLTF. The CDR3 nucleotides read TGTGCCAGCAGCGGGTCGCGCTCTGGGGCCAACGTCCTGACTTTC.

The rearrangement joins TRBV7-3 to TRBJ2-5; D ambiguous. Deletions cut 5 bases from V and 5 bases from J, with 9 bases between. CDR3 size: 12 residues. Germline CDR1 SGHTA, CDR2 FQGTGA. The CDR3 nucleotides read TGTGCCAGCAGCCCCTCTATCGAGACCCAGTACTTC. This encodes CASSPSIETQYF.

Concerning this clonotype: The germline gene is not matched at one end of the junction; a read error may be the cause. The chain uses TRBV5-4 and TRBJ2-7; D unresolved. This CDR3 spans 14 amino acids. From germline, CDR1 is SGHNT and CDR2 YYREEE (reference sequence). CDR3 protein: CASSLTPTSYGQYF. The CDR3 coding sequence is TGTGCCAGCAGCTTAACCCCAACGTCCTACGGGCAGTACTTC.

A note on this clonotype: A read error may explain this, as a much larger clone is one base away. The chain uses TRBV20-1 and TRBJ1-1, with D hard to call. Germline CDR1 reads DFQATT; CDR2 reads SNEGSKA (reference sequence). V lost 3 bases and J lost 6, with 8 bases in between. The CDR3 extends over 11 amino acids. The CDR3 protein is CSASLGAEAFF. The CDR3 DNA follows: TGCAGTGCTAGCCTAGGAGCTGAAGCTTTCTTT.

This clonotype is a singleton in its sample. Compared with germline, one end of the junction differs, possibly owing to a read error. The chain recombines TRBV10-3 with TRBJ2-7; 8 nucleotides match TRBD1. The CDR3 runs 14 residues. Germline V gene lookup returns CDR1 ENHRY and CDR2 SYGVKD. Written as DNA, the CDR3 is TGTGCCAGCAGTTACCCGGACAGGGCAAAGGAGCAGTACTTC. This gives the protein CASSYPDRAKEQYF.

In its sample, this clonotype was seen a few times. The chain links TRBV7-2 to TRBJ1-2; perhaps TRBD1 as D (5 bases). V lost 5 bases and J 4 bases, leaving 20 bases between the germline ends. This CDR3 has 16 residues. Germline V gene lookup returns CDR1 SGHTA and CDR2 FQGNSA. The CDR3 nucleotides are TGTGCCAGCAGCCAAGACGGCTTGCCAGGGATCTATGGCTACACCTTC. Residues: CASSQDGLPGIYGYTF.